The entry that follows covers one T cell receptor beta chain sequence. Data came from immunoSEQ multiplex PCR; TCRdb stores just in-frame clones and leaves some out. Among 65,000 to 100,000 clones listed, 90% were seen once. V shed 6 bases and J shed 4 bases, with 12 bases lying between them. CDR1 is SQVTM and CDR2 is ANQGSEA in the germline V gene. This CDR3 is 12 amino acids long. This specimen comes from a study of OX40 agonist ivuxolimab in advanced cancers. The wider study: Dose-escalation cases comprised hepatocellular carcinoma, melanoma, renal cell or head and neck cancer.

The J gene is TRBJ1-2, the V gene TRBV29-1, with a possible D match to TRBD1 (6 bases). The material was CD4+ or CD8+ T cells sorted from blood, obtained in a trial of the OX40 agonist ivuxolimab. The origin of this receptor is an adult with an advanced solid tumor such as melanoma, head and neck, liver or kidney cancer. DNA of the CDR3: TGCAGCGTGACTTCAGGGGTCTATGGCTACACCTTC. Translated: CSVTSGVYGYTF. Full variable domain (remainder filled in from reference TRBV29-1 and TRBJ1-2): SAVISQKPSRDICQRGTSLTIQCQVDSQVTMMFWYRQQPGQSLTLIATANQGSEATYESGFVIDKFPISRPNLTFSTLTVSNMSPEDSSIYLCSVTSGVYGYTFGSGTRLTVV.